These 14 T cell receptor beta chains share one sample of origin, sequenced in a study of shared clonotypes between healthy human individuals. Sequencing used immunoSEQ multiplex PCR; TCRdb keeps in-frame clones, though not all of them. The table lists about 2 million clones, 85% to 95% of them singletons. The specimen was naive CD4+ T cells sorted from blood. Subset described: CD45RA+ positively selected. The receptors originated from a young man in good health.

V and J are TRBV29-1 and TRBJ1-3; 7 nucleotides align to TRBD1. Trimming took 7 bases from V and 4 from J; bases not matched to a gene: 4. This CDR3 has 12 amino acids. The germline gives CDR1 SQVTM, CDR2 ANQGSEA. CDR3 sequence reads: CSGRGGGNTIYF. The CDR3 DNA reads TGCAGCGGCAGGGGGGGCGGAAACACCATATATTTT.

A word on this clone: At the DNA level, this CDR3 is encoded by other sequences in the same sample as well. The chain couples TRBV30 to TRBJ1-5; a possible D gene is TRBD1 (6 bases). Germline assignment: CDR1 GTSNPN and CDR2 SVGIG (reference sequence). The CDR3 is 13 residues long. Trimming took off 1 base at V and 4 bases at J, with 8 bases between the two ends. CDR3 protein: CAWSGGGNQPQHF. The CDR3 nucleotides are TGTGCCTGGAGTGGAGGGGGGAATCAGCCCCAGCATTTT. The variable domain in full, with the rest retrieved from reference TRBV30 and TRBJ1-5, is SQTIHQWPATLVQPVGSPLSLECTVEGTSNPNLYWYRQAAGRGLQLLFYSVGIGQISSEVPQNLSASRPQDRQFILSSKKLLLSDSGFYLCAWSGGGNQPQHFGDGTRLSIL.

The genes are TRBV19 and TRBJ2-1; 13 bases fit TRBD2. Germline V gene sequence: CDR1 LNHDA, CDR2 SQIVND (reference sequence). The ends lost 1 base at V and 9 bases at J; junction bases unmatched: 9. This CDR3 contains 17 residues. The CDR3 bases are TGTGCCAGTAGTATAGCCCCAGCAGGACTAGCGGGAGTTGAGCAGTTCTTC. Amino acid sequence: CASSIAPAGLAGVEQFF.

The rearrangement joins TRBV5-1 to TRBJ2-7, with D unclear. The germline CDR1 and CDR2 sequences are SGHRS and YFSETQ. The CDR3 length is 16 residues. Trimming left V 0 bases short and J 6 bases short, with 19 bases between. CDR3 sequence (DNA): TGCGCCAGCAGCTTGGGGCGTTCAGGCTTAATCTCCGAGCAGTACTTC. The encoded protein is CASSLGRSGLISEQYF.

The rearrangement joins TRBV6-6 to TRBJ2-7; D possibly matches TRBD1 or TRBD2 (5 bases each). Germline V lookup: CDR1 MNHNY, CDR2 SVGAGI (reference sequence). With 5 bases removed from V and 2 bases from J, the gap between germline ends came to 13 bases. CDR3 length: 14 amino acids. As DNA, the CDR3 is TGTGCCAGCAGTGATCCCAGGGAGACCTACGAGCAGTACTTC. Translating it yields CASSDPRETYEQYF.

The chain uses TRBV4-2 and TRBJ2-6; 8 bases fit TRBD1. The CDR3 is 19 residues long. The germline V gene encodes CDR1 LGHNA and CDR2 YNFKEQ. After removal of 4 bases from V and 0 bases from J, the junction contained 11 bases not matched to a gene. The CDR3 loop is CASSPLVPGGPSGANVLTF. The CDR3, as DNA: TGTGCCAGCAGCCCTCTCGTCCCAGGGGGCCCCTCTGGGGCCAACGTCCTGACTTTC.

A single count supports this clone. V and J are TRBV28 and TRBJ2-7; D unclear. From germline, CDR1 is MDHEN and CDR2 SYDVKM. Trimming stripped 2 bases from V and 2 bases from J, with 10 bases between. This CDR3 comprises 14 residues. This CDR3 is CASSLGWGTYEQYF. The CDR3, as DNA: TGTGCCAGCAGTTTAGGCTGGGGAACCTACGAGCAGTACTTC.

Turning to this clone: The sample contains more than one DNA sequence encoding this CDR3. The rearrangement uses TRBV18 and TRBJ1-1, with D unresolved. Trimming took 2 bases from V and 2 from J, leaving 6 bases between them. Germline CDR1 reads KGHSH; CDR2 reads LQKENI. This CDR3 has 13 amino acids. For the CDR3, the DNA is TGTGCCAGCTCACCAGGATCTAACACTGAAGCTTTCTTT. Translation: CASSPGSNTEAFF.

The rearrangement uses TRBV6-5 and TRBJ2-5, with D perhaps matching TRBD2 (6 bases). Deletions cut 5 bases from V and 9 bases from J, with 19 bases between. This CDR3 is 14 amino acids long. The germline CDR1 and CDR2 sequences are MNHEY and SVGAGI. CDR3 coding DNA: TGTGCCAGCAGTCAGGGACGGAGGTGGGAGGCCCAGTACTTC. Amino acids: CASSQGRRWEAQYF.

The V gene is TRBV6-5, the J gene TRBJ1-6; 11 bases fit TRBD1. The CDR3 contains 13 residues. The V segment lost 5 bases and the J segment 11 bases; nucleotides outside the gene matches: 2. The V gene's germline CDR1 is MNHEY and CDR2 SVGAGI. Here the CDR3 DNA reads TGTGCCAGCAGTCGGGGACAGGGGGCACCCCTCCACTTT. As protein: CASSRGQGAPLHF.

The rearrangement joins TRBV7-9 to TRBJ2-5, with 11 positions matching TRBD1. V shed 2 bases and J 5 bases; nucleotides not matched to a gene: 7. The CDR3 contains 16 residues. The V gene's germline CDR1 is SEHNR and CDR2 FQNEAQ (reference sequence). This CDR3 is CASSLRGTGGRETQYF. CDR3 DNA sequence: TGTGCCAGCAGCTTAAGAGGGACAGGGGGTCGGGAGACCCAGTACTTC.

The gene calls are TRBV19 and TRBJ1-2; the D gene is possibly TRBD1 (5 bases). Per germline, CDR1 LNHDA and CDR2 SQIVND (reference sequence). This CDR3 contains 15 residues. Trimming stripped 7 bases from V and 4 bases from J, with 19 bases between. In DNA form, the CDR3 reads TGTGCCAGTACCACCTCCGGCGGGGGAGCCTATGGCTACACCTTC. Translating gives CASTTSGGGAYGYTF.

The chain links TRBV6-6 to TRBJ1-1; no definite D call. The CDR3 is 14 residues long. Deletions cut 4 bases from V and 0 bases from J, with 9 bases between. Germline CDR1 and CDR2: MNHNY and SVGAGI (reference sequence). The CDR3 nucleotides are TGTGCCAGCAGTTCCGGCAAGATGAACACTGAAGCTTTCTTT. It is translated as CASSSGKMNTEAFF.

This chain connects TRBV2 to TRBJ1-1; D is undetermined. Trimming removed 8 bases from V and 3 bases from J, with 13 bases in between. Germline V CDR1 and CDR2: SNHLY, FYNNEI. There are 13 residues in the CDR3. CDR3 sequence (DNA): TGTGCCAGCGTTATCTTGAGGGACACTGAAGCTTTCTTT. Translating it yields CASVILRDTEAFF.